This T cell receptor beta chain originates from a study of control samples from healthy donors and cancer patients. The CDR3 runs to 12 residues. Between the trimmed V and J ends, which lost 4 bases and 7 bases, there was a span of 8 bases. The germline V gene encodes CDR1 WSHSY and CDR2 SAAADI. TCRdb's copy holds only in-frame clones and misses some; the assay was immunoSEQ multiplex PCR. The profile shows a few hundred thousand clones, about 93% of them singletons. Sequenced input: PBMCs. The clonotype comes from a man between 35 and 55 years old with head and neck cancer. The chain carries TRBV10-2 and TRBJ1-3; no firm D call. As DNA, the CDR3 is TGCGCCAGCAGTGGGACTTTCAACACCATATATTTT. Translated, it gives CASSGTFNTIYF.